The entry below gives a single T cell receptor beta chain sequence along with its context. These data are taken from a study of lymphopenia after photon versus proton radiotherapy. Germline V gene lookup returns CDR1 SGHRS and CDR2 YFSETQ. V dropped 1 base and J dropped 4 bases, with 6 bases sitting between them. The CDR3 sequence is 12 residues long. TCRdb's table, derived via immunoSEQ multiplex PCR, lists solely in-frame clones and lacks some. This sample has fewer than 30,000 clones, with over 85% found just once. The chain carries TRBV5-1 and TRBJ2-7; D gene unclear. Material: peripheral blood, obtained from a patient treated with photon-based radiotherapy. This receptor was taken from a woman between 45 and 65 years old with cholangiocarcinoma. CDR3 DNA sequence: TGCGCCAGCAGCTTGACCACTTACGAGCAGTACTTC. Amino acid sequence: CASSLTTYEQYF.